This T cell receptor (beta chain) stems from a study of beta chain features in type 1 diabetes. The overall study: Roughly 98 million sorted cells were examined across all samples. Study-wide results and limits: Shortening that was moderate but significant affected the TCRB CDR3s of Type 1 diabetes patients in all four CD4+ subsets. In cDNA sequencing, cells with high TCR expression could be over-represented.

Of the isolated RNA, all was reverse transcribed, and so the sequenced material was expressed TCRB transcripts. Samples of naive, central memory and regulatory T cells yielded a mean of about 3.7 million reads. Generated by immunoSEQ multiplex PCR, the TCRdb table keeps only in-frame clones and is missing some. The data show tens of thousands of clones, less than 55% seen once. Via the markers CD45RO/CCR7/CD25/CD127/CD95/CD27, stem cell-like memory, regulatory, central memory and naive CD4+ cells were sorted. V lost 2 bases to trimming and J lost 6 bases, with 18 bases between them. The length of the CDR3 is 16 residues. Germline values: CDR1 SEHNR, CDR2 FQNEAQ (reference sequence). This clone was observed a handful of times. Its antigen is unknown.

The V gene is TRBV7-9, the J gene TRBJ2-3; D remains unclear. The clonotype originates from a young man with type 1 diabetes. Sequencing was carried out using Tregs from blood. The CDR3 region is CASSLFFSTLPDTQYF. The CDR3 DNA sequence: TGTGCCAGCAGCTTATTCTTCTCTACTCTACCCGATACGCAGTATTTT.